This T cell receptor (beta chain) was captured by sequencing in a study of beta chain features in type 1 diabetes. Germline V gives CDR1 SGHRS, CDR2 YFSETQ. The CDR3 sequence is 13 residues long. Trimming removed 2 bases from V and 1 base from J, with 6 bases in between. cDNA synthesis used the whole RNA isolate, giving expressed TCRB sequences. Here immunoSEQ multiplex PCR was the method, and the copy in TCRdb shows in-frame clones only, minus some. Among 150,000 to 190,000 clones listed, approximately 10% were seen once. Study-wide results and limits: Moderate yet significant TCRB CDR3 shortening was seen in Type 1 diabetes patients in all four CD4+ subsets.

There are a few counts of this clone. Its antigen remains unknown. The TCR comes from a man aged 30 to 39 with type 1 diabetes. Input material: central memory CD4+ T cells from blood. The gene calls are TRBV5-1 and TRBJ2-5; D unclear. The CDR3 here is CASSFTPQETQYF. DNA for the CDR3: TGCGCCAGCAGCTTTACACCCCAAGAGACCCAGTACTTC.